Sequencing of this T cell receptor beta chain was carried out in a study of technical replicates of blood from several donors. The CDR3 extends over 13 amino acids. V lost 1 base and J 5 bases, leaving 6 bases between the germline ends. CDR1 is MNHEY, CDR2 SMNVEV, per germline (reference sequence). Measured with immunoSEQ multiplex PCR; TCRdb has only the in-frame clones, and not every one. This table has 100,000 or so clones, just over 95% appearing once. The sequenced sample consisted of T cells isolated from PBMCs. The receptor was isolated from a human donor in good health. The chain employs TRBV27 and TRBJ1-5; no reliable D call. CDR3 residues: CASSLLGDQPQHF. The DNA for the CDR3 is TGTGCCAGCAGTTTATTGGGCGATCAGCCCCAGCATTTT.